This TCR beta chain was captured in a study of identical twins. V lost 6 bases, J lost 5 bases, and 16 bases lay in between. CDR3 length equals 14 residues. In its sample, this clonotype was seen a few times. After template switching added a universal primer site, the resulting cDNA carried unique molecular identifiers. TCRdb re-derived calls from the 5' RACE reads in MiXCR, one entry per CDR3 protein. Among 520,000 or so distinct CDR3 sequences listed, around 20% were seen once. The data were also submitted as part of a second study, on T cells expressing NK-cell markers. That work contributes: Among the experiments, several used an anti-gamma-delta TCR antibody to restrict sorting to alpha-beta TCR T cells.

The chain is built from TRBV12-3 or TRBV12-4 and TRBJ1-2, with no clear D. This receptor was identified in a woman in her late teens or twenties in good health. Sequencing was done on a sample of CD4+ T cells sorted from blood. CDR3 residues: CASSLSRGRYGYTF. The DNA of the CDR3 is TGTGCCAGCAGCCTAAGCCGGGGTCGGTATGGCTACACCTTC.